Following are 13 T cell receptor beta chains from one sample sequenced in a study of CD8 T cells in ankylosing spondylitis. Study-wide points: Fewer than 10 highly homologous variants formed a TCR beta motif that appeared characteristic of ankylosing spondylitis blood.

Their cognate antigens are unknown. TCRdb re-called the 5' RACE reads through MiXCR, storing one row per CDR3 protein. The data contain hundreds of thousands of distinct CDR3 sequences, around 26% of them seen just once; the ten biggest clones take up 0.85% to 1%. Material for sequencing was blood, either unsorted or a sorted T cell fraction (not recorded which). These receptors were taken from a male donor with ankylosing spondylitis.

The chain employs TRBV2 and TRBJ2-5; 9 bases agree with TRBD1. V was clipped by 4 bases and J by 4 bases; unmatched bases: 4. Germline CDR1 and CDR2: SNHLY and FYNNEI. This CDR3 region has 14 residues. The CDR3 loop is CASSAGTGPETQYF. The CDR3 DNA is TGTGCCAGCAGTGCCGGGACAGGGCCAGAGACCCAGTACTTC. Full variable domain (remainder filled in from reference TRBV2 and TRBJ2-5): EPEVTQTPSHQVTQMGQEVILRCVPISNHLYFYWYRQILGQKVEFLVSFYNNEISEKSEIFDDQFSVERPDGSNFTLKIRSTKLEDSAMYFCASSAGTGPETQYFGPGTRLLVL.

In its sample, this clonotype was seen a few times. In DNA form, the CDR3 reads TGCAGTGCTAGACTTCCCGGGCAGCCTTCCAATGAGCAGTTCTTC. It is translated as CSARLPGQPSNEQFF. The chain employs TRBV20-1 and TRBJ2-1, with unresolved D. V shed 2 bases and J shed 6 bases, with 17 bases lying between them. The CDR3 contains 15 residues. CDR1 DFQATT and CDR2 SNEGSKA come from the germline V gene (reference sequence).

The V call is TRBV5-6, the J call TRBJ2-1; D not certain. In germline, CDR1 is SGHDT, CDR2 YYEEEE. V lost 4 bases and J lost 2, with 7 bases in between. The CDR3 spans 13 residues. The CDR3 bases are TGTGCCAGCAGCAGGGTCCCCTACAATGAGCAGTTCTTC. Encoded protein: CASSRVPYNEQFF.

This clonotype has more than one count but fewer than ten. The V and J genes are TRBV11-2 and TRBJ2-3; tentative D call: TRBD2 (6 bases). This CDR3 region has 17 residues. The V end was cut by 0 bases, the J end by 1 base, with 14 bases between. Per the germline V gene, CDR1 is SGHAT and CDR2 is FQNNGV. CDR3 nucleotides: TGTGCCAGCAGCTTAGATCTGTGGCGGGGTCGCACAGATACGCAGTATTTT. This sequence encodes CASSLDLWRGRTDTQYF.

This chain joins TRBV24-1 and TRBJ1-5; 7 nucleotides match TRBD1. The CDR3 has 16 residues. The germline CDR1 and CDR2 sequences are KGHDR and SFDVKD. The trim removed 3 bases at V and 0 bases at J, leaving 4 bases unmatched. CDR3 loop: CATSDPTGNSNQPQHF. CDR3 DNA: TGTGCCACCAGTGATCCGACAGGGAATAGCAATCAGCCCCAGCATTTT.

This chain connects TRBV5-1 to TRBJ2-3, with D unclear. CDR3 length equals 14 residues. From germline, CDR1 is SGHRS and CDR2 YFSETQ. V shed 0 bases and J shed 2 bases, with 7 bases lying between them. The CDR3 sequence is CASSLDLATDTQYF. The CDR3 region has the DNA TGCGCCAGCAGCTTGGACCTTGCCACAGATACGCAGTATTTT.

The V and J genes are TRBV11-2 and TRBJ2-7; D is uncertain. CDR3 length: 13 amino acids. V lost 0 bases to trimming and J lost 0 bases, with 3 bases between them. Germline values: CDR1 SGHAT, CDR2 FQNNGV. CDR3 DNA: TGTGCCAGCAGCTTAGAACTCTCCTACGAGCAGTACGTC. Amino acid sequence: CASSLELSYEQYV.

The chain employs TRBV5-1 and TRBJ2-1; a possible D gene is TRBD2 (5 bases). This CDR3 contains 16 residues. The germline gives CDR1 SGHRS, CDR2 YFSETQ. Trimming shortened V by 0 bases and J by 3 bases, and 13 bases separated the two germline ends. Written as DNA, the CDR3 is TGCGCCAGCAGCTTGGATGGGCTAGCCTTCTACAATGAGCAGTTCTTC. Translating it yields CASSLDGLAFYNEQFF.

There are a few counts of this clonotype. The chain combines TRBV24-1 with TRBJ1-1; D not resolved. CDR1 and CDR2 (germline): KGHDR, SFDVKD. Trimming took off 7 bases at V and 0 bases at J, with 11 bases between the two ends. The CDR3 loop spans 14 amino acids. The CDR3 DNA is TGTGCCACCAGGGCGGAGGGTGTGAACACTGAAGCTTTCTTT. Amino acids: CATRAEGVNTEAFF.

This chain joins TRBV4-2 and TRBJ2-5; 9 positions match TRBD2. The junction had 5 bases not matched to a gene; V was cut back by 0 bases and J by 9 bases. The CDR3 is 14 residues long. Germline V gene lookup returns CDR1 LGHNA and CDR2 YNFKEQ. The CDR3 protein is CASSQETSGWAQYF. CDR3 nucleotide sequence: TGTGCCAGCAGCCAAGAAACTAGCGGGTGGGCCCAGTACTTC.

This clonotype occurred a few times. The rearrangement joins TRBV6-6 to TRBJ1-1, with unresolved D. Germline lookup yields CDR1 MNHNY and CDR2 SVGAGI (reference sequence). Trimming left V 4 bases short and J 12 bases short, with 9 bases between. The CDR3 consists of 10 residues. The CDR3 sequence is CASSSALTFF. As DNA, the CDR3 is TGTGCCAGCAGTTCCGCATTAACTTTCTTT.

V usage is TRBV7-9 and J usage is TRBJ1-1; TRBD1 agrees at 12 bases. V gave up 4 bases and J gave up 2 bases; unmatched junction bases: 5. The CDR3 covers 16 residues. In germline, CDR1 is SEHNR, CDR2 FQNEAQ (reference sequence). The DNA of the CDR3 is TGTGCCAGCAGCTCGGGACAGGGGGCACCTAACACTGAAGCTTTCTTT. Its protein product is CASSSGQGAPNTEAFF. The full variable domain, in which reference TRBV7-9 and TRBJ1-1 provide the parts outside the CDR3, is DTGVSQNPRHKITKRGQNVTFRCDPISEHNRLYWYRQTLGQGPEFLTYFQNEAQLEKSRLLSDRFSAERPKGSFSTLEIQRTEQGDSAMYLCASSSGQGAPNTEAFFGQGTRLTVV.

V and J are TRBV5-1 and TRBJ1-2, with D perhaps matching TRBD1 (5 bases). Germline assignment: CDR1 SGHRS and CDR2 YFSETQ. This CDR3 has 18 residues. The germline V and J ends were trimmed by 6 bases and 3 bases, with 27 bases remaining between them. CDR3 in DNA: TGCGCCAGCAAATTGGACTCTTTCGCCGAGACAGTCGACTATGGCTACACCTTC. The encoded protein is CASKLDSFAETVDYGYTF.